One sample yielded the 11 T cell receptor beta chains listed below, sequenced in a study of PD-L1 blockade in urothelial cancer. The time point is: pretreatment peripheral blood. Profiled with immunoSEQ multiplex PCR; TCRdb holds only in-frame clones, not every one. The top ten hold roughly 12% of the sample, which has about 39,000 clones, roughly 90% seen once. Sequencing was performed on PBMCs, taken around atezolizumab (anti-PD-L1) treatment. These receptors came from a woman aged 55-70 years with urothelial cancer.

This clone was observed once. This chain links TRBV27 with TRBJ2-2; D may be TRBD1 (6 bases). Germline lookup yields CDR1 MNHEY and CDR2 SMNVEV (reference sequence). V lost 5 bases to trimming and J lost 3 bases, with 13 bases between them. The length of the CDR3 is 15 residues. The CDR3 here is CASSPRRGYTGELFF. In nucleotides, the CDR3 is TGTGCCAGCAGTCCCCGCAGGGGATACACCGGGGAGCTGTTTTTT.

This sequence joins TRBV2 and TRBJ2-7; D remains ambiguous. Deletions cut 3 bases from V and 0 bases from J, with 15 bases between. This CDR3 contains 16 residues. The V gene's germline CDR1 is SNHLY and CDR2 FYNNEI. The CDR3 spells CASSDGNWRSSYEQYF. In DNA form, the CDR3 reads TGTGCCAGCAGTGACGGCAACTGGCGGAGCTCCTACGAGCAGTACTTC.

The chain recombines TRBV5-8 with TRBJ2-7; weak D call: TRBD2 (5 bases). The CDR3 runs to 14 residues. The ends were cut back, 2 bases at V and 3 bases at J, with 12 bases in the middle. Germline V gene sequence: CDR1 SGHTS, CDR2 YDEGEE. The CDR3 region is CASSLERPFYEQYF. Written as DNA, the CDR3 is TGTGCCAGCAGCTTAGAGCGGCCGTTCTACGAGCAGTACTTC.

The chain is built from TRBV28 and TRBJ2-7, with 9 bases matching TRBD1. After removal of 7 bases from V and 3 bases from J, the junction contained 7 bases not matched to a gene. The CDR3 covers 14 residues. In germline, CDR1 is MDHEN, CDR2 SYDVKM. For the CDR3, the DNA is TGTGCCAGCAAACGCGGACAGGGGCTCTACGAGCAGTACTTC. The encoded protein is CASKRGQGLYEQYF.

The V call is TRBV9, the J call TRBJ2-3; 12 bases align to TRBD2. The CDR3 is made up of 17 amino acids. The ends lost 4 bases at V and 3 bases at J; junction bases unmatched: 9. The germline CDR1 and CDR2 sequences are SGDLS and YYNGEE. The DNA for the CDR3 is TGTGCCAGCAGCCCCGGGGCTAGCGGGAGGGTAACAGATACGCAGTATTTT. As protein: CASSPGASGRVTDTQYF.

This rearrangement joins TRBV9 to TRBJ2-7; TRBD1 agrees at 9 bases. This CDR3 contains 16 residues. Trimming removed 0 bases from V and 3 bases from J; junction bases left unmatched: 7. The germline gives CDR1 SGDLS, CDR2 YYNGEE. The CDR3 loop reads CASSVASGTGNYEQYF. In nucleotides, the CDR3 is TGTGCCAGCAGCGTAGCGTCAGGGACAGGGAACTACGAGCAGTACTTC.

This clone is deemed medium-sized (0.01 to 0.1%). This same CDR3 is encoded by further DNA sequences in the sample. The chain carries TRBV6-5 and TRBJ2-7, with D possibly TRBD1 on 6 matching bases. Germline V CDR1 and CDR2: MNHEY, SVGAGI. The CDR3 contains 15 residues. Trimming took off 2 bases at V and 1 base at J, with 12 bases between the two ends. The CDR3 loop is CASSYTQTGSYEQYF. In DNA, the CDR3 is TGTGCCAGCAGTTACACCCAGACAGGTTCCTACGAGCAGTACTTC.

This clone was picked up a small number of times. CDR3 sequence reads: CASSLGTGAYTGELFF. DNA of the CDR3: TGTGCCAGCAGCTTGGGGACAGGGGCCTACACCGGGGAGCTGTTTTTT. This chain joins TRBV5-6 and TRBJ2-2; TRBD1 aligns across 9 bases. J lost 3 bases, V lost 0 bases, and 3 bases had no gene match. The CDR3 is 16 amino acids. Germline V gene data show CDR1 as SGHDT and CDR2 as YYEEEE.

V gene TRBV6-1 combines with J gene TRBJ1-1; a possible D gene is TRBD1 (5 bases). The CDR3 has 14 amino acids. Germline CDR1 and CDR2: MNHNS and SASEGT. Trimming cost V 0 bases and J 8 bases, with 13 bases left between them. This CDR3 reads CASSEAGGGREAFF. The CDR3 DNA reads TGTGCCAGCAGTGAAGCCGGGGGTGGCCGAGAAGCTTTCTTT.

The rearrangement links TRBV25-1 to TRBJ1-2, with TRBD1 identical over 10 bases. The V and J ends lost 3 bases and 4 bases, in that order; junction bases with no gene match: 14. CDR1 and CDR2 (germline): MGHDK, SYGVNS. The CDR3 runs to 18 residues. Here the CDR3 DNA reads TGTGCCAGCAGTGATTGGCGAATTGGACAGGGGGGGGGCTATGGCTACACCTTC. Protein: CASSDWRIGQGGGYGYTF.

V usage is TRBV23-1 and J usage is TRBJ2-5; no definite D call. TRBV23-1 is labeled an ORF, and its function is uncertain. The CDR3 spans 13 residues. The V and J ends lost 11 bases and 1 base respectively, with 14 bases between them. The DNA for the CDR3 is TGCGCCGCCAGTACAGAAAGCCAAGAGACCCAGTACTTC. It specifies CAASTESQETQYF.